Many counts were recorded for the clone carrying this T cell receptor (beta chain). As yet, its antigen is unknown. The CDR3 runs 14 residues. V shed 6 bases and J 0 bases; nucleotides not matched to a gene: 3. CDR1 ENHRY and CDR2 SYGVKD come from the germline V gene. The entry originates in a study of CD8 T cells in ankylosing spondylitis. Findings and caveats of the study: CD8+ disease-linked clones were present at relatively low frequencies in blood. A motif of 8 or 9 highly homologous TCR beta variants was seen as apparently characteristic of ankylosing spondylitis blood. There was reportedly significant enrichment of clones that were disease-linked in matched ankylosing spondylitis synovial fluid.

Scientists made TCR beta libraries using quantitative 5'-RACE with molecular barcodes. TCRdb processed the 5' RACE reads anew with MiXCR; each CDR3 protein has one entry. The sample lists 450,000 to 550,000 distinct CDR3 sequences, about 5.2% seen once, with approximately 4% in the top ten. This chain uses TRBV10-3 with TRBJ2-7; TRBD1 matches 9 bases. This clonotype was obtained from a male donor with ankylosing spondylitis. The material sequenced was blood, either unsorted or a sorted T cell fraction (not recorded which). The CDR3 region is CAIRRTGASYEQYF. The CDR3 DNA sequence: TGTGCCATCAGGAGGACAGGGGCCTCCTACGAGCAGTACTTC.